This T cell receptor beta chain was profiled in a study of blood T cell repertoires in COVID-19. TCRdb's table, derived via immunoSEQ multiplex PCR, lists solely in-frame clones and lacks some. This sample has about 170,000 clones, with around 89% found just once. The sample comprised peripheral blood. The TCR sequence derives from a man aged 55-75 years with acute or convalescent COVID-19.

The CDR3 reads CAWSSGGQLNTIYF. Here the CDR3 DNA reads TGTGCCTGGAGTTCCGGAGGACAGCTAAACACCATATATTTT. This sequence joins TRBV30 and TRBJ1-3, with TRBD1 as a possible D gene (6 bases). The V gene lost 2 bases and the J gene lost 6 bases, with 14 bases spanning the gap. Germline CDR1 is GTSNPN and CDR2 is SVGIG (reference sequence). The CDR3 has 14 residues.